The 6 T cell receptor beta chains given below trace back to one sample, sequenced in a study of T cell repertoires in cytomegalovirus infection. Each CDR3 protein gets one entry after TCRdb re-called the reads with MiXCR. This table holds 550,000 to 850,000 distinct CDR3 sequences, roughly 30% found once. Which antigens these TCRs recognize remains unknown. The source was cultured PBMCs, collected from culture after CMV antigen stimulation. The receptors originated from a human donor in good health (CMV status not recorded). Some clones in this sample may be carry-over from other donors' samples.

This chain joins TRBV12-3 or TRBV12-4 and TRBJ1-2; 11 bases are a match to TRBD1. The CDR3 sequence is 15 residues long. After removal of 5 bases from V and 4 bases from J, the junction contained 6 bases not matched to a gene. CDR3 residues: CASSGSGTGGYGYTF. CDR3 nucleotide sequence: TGTGCCAGCAGTGGATCCGGGACAGGGGGCTATGGCTACACCTTC.

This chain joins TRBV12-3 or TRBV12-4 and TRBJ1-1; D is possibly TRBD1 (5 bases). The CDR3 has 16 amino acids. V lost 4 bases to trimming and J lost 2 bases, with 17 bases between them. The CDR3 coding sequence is TGTGCCAGCAGTTCGGGGACGCGACGACAAAACACTGAAGCTTTCTTT. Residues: CASSSGTRRQNTEAFF.

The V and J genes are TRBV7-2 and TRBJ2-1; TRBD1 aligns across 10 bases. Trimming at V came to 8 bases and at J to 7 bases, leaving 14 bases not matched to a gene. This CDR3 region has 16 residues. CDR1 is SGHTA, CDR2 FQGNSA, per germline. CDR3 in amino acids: CASLKTGGGLLNEQFF. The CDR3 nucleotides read TGTGCCAGCTTAAAGACAGGGGGCGGTCTTCTTAATGAGCAGTTCTTC.

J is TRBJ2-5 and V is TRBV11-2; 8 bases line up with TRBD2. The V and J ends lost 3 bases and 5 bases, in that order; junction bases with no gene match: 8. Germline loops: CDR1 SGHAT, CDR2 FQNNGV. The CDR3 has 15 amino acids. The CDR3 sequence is CASSFGGRYRETQYF. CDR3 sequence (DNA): TGTGCCAGCAGCTTTGGCGGGAGGTACCGGGAGACCCAGTACTTC.

CDR3 nucleotide sequence: TGTGCCAGCAGCCCCCGGGGCATAGCAGCCTCCTACAATGAGCAGTTCTTC. As protein: CASSPRGIAASYNEQFF. The chain employs TRBV11-2 and TRBJ2-1; the D call may be TRBD1 or TRBD2 (5 bases each). This CDR3 contains 17 residues. The germline gives CDR1 SGHAT, CDR2 FQNNGV. Trimming removed 5 bases at V and 0 bases at J, with 17 bases between. Together with reference TRBV11-2 and TRBJ2-1, the CDR3 gives the full variable domain: EAGVAQSPRYKIIEKRQSVAFWCNPISGHATLYWYQQILGQGPKLLIQFQNNGVVDDSQLPKDRFSAERLKGVDSTLKIQPAKLEDSAVYLCASSPRGIAASYNEQFFGPGTRLTVL.

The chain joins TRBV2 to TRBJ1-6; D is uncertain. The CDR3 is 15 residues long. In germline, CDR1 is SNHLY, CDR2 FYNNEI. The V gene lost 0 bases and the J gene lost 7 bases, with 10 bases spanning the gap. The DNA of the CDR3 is TGTGCCAGCAGTGAAGCGCCCGGAAAGAATTCACCCCTCCACTTT. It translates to CASSEAPGKNSPLHF.